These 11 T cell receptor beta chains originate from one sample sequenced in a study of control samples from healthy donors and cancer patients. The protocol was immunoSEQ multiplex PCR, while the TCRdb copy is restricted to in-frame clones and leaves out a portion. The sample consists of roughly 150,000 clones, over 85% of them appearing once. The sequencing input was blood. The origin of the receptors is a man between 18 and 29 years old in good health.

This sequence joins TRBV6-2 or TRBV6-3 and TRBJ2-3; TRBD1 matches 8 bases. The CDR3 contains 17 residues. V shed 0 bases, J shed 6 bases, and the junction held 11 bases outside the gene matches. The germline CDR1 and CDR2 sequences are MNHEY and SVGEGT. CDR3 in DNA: TGTGCCAGCAGTTACTCTATCAGACAGGGGTCTAAGGATACGCAGTATTTT. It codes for CASSYSIRQGSKDTQYF.

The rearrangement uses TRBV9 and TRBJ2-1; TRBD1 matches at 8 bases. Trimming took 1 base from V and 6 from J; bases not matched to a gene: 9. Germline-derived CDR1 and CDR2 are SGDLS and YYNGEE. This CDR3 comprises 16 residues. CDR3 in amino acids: CASSVWGRGRVNEQFF. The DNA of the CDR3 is TGTGCCAGCAGCGTATGGGGCAGGGGGCGAGTCAATGAGCAGTTCTTC. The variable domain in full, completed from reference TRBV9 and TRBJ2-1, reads DSGVTQTPKHLITATGQRVTLRCSPRSGDLSVYWYQQSLDQGLQFLIQYYNGEERAKGNILERFSAQQFPDLHSELNLSSLELGDSALYFCASSVWGRGRVNEQFFGPGTRLTVL.

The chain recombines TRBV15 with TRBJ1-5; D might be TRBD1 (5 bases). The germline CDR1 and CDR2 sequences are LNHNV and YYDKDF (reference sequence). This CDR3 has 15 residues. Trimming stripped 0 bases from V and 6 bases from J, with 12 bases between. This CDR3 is CATSRDDSYFQPQHF. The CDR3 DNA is TGTGCCACCAGCAGAGACGACAGCTATTTTCAGCCCCAGCATTTT.

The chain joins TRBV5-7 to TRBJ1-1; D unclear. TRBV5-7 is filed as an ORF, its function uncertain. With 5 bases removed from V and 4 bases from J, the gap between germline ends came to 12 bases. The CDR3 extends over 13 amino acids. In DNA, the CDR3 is TGTGCCAGCAGTCATCGAGGCGGCACTGAAGCTTTCTTT. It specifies CASSHRGGTEAFF.

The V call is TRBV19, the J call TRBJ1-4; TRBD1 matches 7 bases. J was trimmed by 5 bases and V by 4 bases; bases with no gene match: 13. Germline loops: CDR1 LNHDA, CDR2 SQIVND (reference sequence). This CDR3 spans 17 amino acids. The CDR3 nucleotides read TGTGCCAGTAGTACCACCGACAGGGTCGGGGCAAATGAAAAACTGTTTTTT. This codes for CASSTTDRVGANEKLFF.

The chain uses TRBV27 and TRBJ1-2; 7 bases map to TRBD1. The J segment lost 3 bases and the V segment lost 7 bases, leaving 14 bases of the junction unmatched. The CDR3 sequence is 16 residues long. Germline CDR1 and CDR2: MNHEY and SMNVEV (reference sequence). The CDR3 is CASTSSGQGVYYGYTF. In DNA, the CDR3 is TGTGCCAGCACGTCCTCCGGGCAGGGGGTGTACTATGGCTACACCTTC.

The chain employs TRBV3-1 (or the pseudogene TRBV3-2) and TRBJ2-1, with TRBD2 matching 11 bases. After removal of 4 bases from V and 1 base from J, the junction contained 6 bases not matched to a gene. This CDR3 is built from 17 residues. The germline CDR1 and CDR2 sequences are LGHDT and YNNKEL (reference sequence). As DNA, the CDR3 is TGTGCCAGCAGCCGAGTTAGCGGGGGGGCGTCCTACAATGAGCAGTTCTTC. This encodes CASSRVSGGASYNEQFF.

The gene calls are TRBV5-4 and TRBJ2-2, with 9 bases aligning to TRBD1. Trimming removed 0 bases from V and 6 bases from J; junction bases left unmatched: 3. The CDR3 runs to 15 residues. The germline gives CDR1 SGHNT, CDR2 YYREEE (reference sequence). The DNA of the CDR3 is TGTGCCAGCAGCTTGGGGGACAGGGCTTCCGGGGAGCTGTTTTTT. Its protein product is CASSLGDRASGELFF.

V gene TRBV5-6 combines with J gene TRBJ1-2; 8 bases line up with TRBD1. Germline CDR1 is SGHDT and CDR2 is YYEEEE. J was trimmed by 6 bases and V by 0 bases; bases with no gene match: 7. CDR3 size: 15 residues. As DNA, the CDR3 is TGTGCCAGCAGCTTGGACCCAGGGGGCAGCCATGGCTACACCTTC. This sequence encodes CASSLDPGGSHGYTF.

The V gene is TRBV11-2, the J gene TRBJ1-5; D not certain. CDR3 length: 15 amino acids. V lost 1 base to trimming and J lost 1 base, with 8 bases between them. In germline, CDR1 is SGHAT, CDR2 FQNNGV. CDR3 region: CASSLGGVSNQPQHF. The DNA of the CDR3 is TGTGCCAGCAGCTTAGGGGGTGTAAGCAATCAGCCCCAGCATTTT.

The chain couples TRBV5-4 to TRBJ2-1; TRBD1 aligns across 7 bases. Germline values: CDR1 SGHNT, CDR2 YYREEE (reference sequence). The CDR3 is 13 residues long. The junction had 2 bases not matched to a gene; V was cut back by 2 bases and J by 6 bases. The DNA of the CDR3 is TGTGCCAGCAGCTTAGGGACAGTCAATGAGCAGTTCTTC. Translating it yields CASSLGTVNEQFF.